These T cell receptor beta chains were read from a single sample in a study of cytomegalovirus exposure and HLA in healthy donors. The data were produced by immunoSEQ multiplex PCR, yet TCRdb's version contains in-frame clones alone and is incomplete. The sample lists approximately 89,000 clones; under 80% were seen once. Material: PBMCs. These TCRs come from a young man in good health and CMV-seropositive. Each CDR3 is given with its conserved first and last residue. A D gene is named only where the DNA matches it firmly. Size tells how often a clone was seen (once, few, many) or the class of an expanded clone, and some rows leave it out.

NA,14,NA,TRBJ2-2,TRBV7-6,TGTGCCAGCAGCTTAGGCGGGGGCTTCGGGGAGCTGTTTTTT,CASSLGGGFGELFF
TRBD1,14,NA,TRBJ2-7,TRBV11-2,TGTGCCAGCAGCTCCCCCGACAGGGACTACGAGCAGTACTTC,CASSSPDRDYEQYF
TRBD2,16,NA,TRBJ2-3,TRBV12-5,TGTGCTAGTGGTTTGTACGCGGGGGGGCCTAGGGATACGCAGTATTTT,CASGLYAGGPRDTQYF
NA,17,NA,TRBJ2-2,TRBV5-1,TGCGCCAGCAGCTTGGAGGGAGCGGCAGGGGCAACCGGGGAGCTGTTTTTT,CASSLEGAAGATGELFF
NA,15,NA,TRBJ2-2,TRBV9,TGTGCCAGCAGCGAGCCCACGGTGAACACCGGGGAGCTGTTTTTT,CASSEPTVNTGELFF
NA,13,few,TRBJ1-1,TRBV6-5,TGTGCCAGCAGTTCTTACCGGGACACTGAAGCTTTCTTT,CASSSYRDTEAFF
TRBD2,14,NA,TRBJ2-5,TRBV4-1,TGCGCCAGCAGCGTCCGGTGGACTAGTGAGACCCAGTACTTC,CASSVRWTSETQYF
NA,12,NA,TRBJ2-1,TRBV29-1,TGCAGCGTTGATTCAGGGTTCGATGAGCAGTTCTTC,CSVDSGFDEQFF
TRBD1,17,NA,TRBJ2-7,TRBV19,TGTGCCAGTAGCCCACCTACAATCCTACAGGGGGGCTACGAGCAGTACTTC,CASSPPTILQGGYEQYF
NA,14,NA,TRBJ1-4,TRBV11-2,TGTGCCAGCAGGACGCTAACAGGGAATGAAAAACTGTTTTTT,CASRTLTGNEKLFF
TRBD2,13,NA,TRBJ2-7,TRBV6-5,TGTGCCAGCCGTAACGGGGGGGCCTACGAGCAGTACTTC,CASRNGGAYEQYF
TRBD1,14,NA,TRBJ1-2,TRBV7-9,TGTGCCAGCAGTCGCGGGACAGCTAACTATGGCTACACCTTC,CASSRGTANYGYTF
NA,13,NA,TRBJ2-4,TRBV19,TGTGCCAGTAGTACAGGGGTCGAGGCCATTCAGTACTTC,CASSTGVEAIQYF
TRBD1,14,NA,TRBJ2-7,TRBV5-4,TGTGCCAGCAGTTCTACCGGGACAGCATACGAGCAGTACTTC,CASSSTGTAYEQYF
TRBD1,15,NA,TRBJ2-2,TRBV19,TGTGCCAGTAGTCGAGGACAGGGGGCGGTCGGGGAGCTGTTTTTT,CASSRGQGAVGELFF
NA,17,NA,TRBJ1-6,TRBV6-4,TGTGCCAGCAGTGACGAAACAGCCCGTGTGGTGGATTCACCCCTCCACTTT,CASSDETARVVDSPLHF
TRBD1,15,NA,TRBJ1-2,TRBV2,TGTGCCAGCATCTACGGGACAGGGACCCTCTATGGCTACACCTTC,CASIYGTGTLYGYTF
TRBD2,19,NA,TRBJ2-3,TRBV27,TGTGCCAGCAGTTTATTTCCGCCGACTAGCGGGGGGGCCTTGGGTACGCAGTATTTT,CASSLFPPTSGGALGTQYF
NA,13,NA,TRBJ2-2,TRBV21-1,TGTGCCAGACAACAGGGGGCGGGCGGGGAGCTGTTTTTT,CARQQGAGGELFF
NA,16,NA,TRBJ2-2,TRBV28,TGTGCCAGCGTCCATCGGCTTGGGCAGAACACCGGGGAGCTGTTTTTT,CASVHRLGQNTGELFF
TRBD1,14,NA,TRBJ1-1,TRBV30,TGTGCCTGGAACGCCCAAGCCGGGACAGGTGAAGCTTTCTTT,CAWNAQAGTGEAFF
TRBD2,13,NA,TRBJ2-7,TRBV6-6,TGTGCCAGCAGTTACGCGGGAGGGTACGAGCAGTACTTC,CASSYAGGYEQYF
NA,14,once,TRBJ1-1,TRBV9,TGTGCCAGCAGCGTAGCTACTACGAACACTGAAGCTTTCTTT,CASSVATTNTEAFF
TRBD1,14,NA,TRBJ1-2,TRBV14,TGTGCCAGCAGCCAACAGGGGGCGAACTATGGCTACACCTTC,CASSQQGANYGYTF
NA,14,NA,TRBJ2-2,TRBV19,TGTGCCAGTAGCTTTTTTCCCGGAGCCGGGGAGCTGTTTTTT,CASSFFPGAGELFF
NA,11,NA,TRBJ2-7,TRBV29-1,TGCAGCGTTCGGAGCTCCTACGAGCAGTACTTC,CSVRSSYEQYF
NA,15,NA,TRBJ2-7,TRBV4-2,TGTGCCAGCAGCCAAGGGGTGTCAGACTTTAACGAGCAGTACTTC,CASSQGVSDFNEQYF
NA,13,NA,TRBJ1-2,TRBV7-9,TGTTCCAGCAGACCTGACAGCGACTATGGCTACACCTTC,CSSRPDSDYGYTF
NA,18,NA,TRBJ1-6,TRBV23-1,TGCGCCAGTACCACGGACCGAAAGCAGGGCTCCTATAATTCACCCCTCCACTTT,CASTTDRKQGSYNSPLHF
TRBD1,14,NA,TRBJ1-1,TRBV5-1,TGCGCCAGCAGCTTGGACAGGGGGGGGACTGAAGCTTTCTTT,CASSLDRGGTEAFF
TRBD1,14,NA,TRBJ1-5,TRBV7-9,TGTTCCAGCAGCTCGGGACAGGGAAATCAGCCCCAGCATTTT,CSSSSGQGNQPQHF